This T cell receptor (beta chain) comes out of a study of T cell responses to AZD1222 COVID-19 vaccine. This CDR3 is built from 15 residues. Per the germline V gene, CDR1 is SGHNT and CDR2 is YYREEE (reference sequence). V dropped 1 base and J dropped 0; count of bases not matched to a gene: 3. In the case of this clone: Its antigen remains unknown.

Profiled with immunoSEQ multiplex PCR; TCRdb holds only in-frame clones, not every one. There are over 130,000 clones in the sample; 89% occur only once, and 4.7% lies in the top ten. Study-wide points: Breadth and depth of Spike-specific TCRs rose after two AZD1222 doses. Donors, mostly white British, included more females; clonal diversity was possibly underestimated.

The genes are TRBV5-4 and TRBJ1-1, with 7 bases fitting TRBD1. The TCR sequence derives from an adult in good health. The sequencing used peripheral blood, collected on day 0 of AZD1222 vaccination. This CDR3 is CASSLLGQMNTEAFF. The CDR3 DNA sequence: TGTGCCAGCAGCTTGCTGGGACAGATGAACACTGAAGCTTTCTTT.